This T cell receptor beta chain was found in a study of T-cell memory formation after mild COVID-19. Across the study: TCR clusters were mostly confined to one donor each. Whole-study results and caveats: Day 15 to 85 contractors were CD4/CD8 balanced; later expanders leaned CD4+.

V gave up 8 bases and J gave up 0 bases, with 6 bases separating them. CDR1 is SNHLY and CDR2 is FYNNEI in the germline V gene. This CDR3 region has 12 residues. From the 5' RACE reads, TCRdb called clonotypes with MiXCR, one entry per CDR3 protein. This sample has 400,000 or so distinct CDR3 sequences, with around 20% found just once. There are many counts of this clonotype. Its matching antigen is unknown. The sequence was obtained from an adult woman who had mild COVID-19 (a few samples of this study predate the infection). Cell type and time point are not known. Specimen: PBMCs or a T cell subset sorted from them (not recorded which). The rearrangement joins TRBV2 to TRBJ2-3, with D hard to call. The CDR3 region is CASSASTDTQYF. In DNA form, the CDR3 reads TGTGCCAGCTCGGCCAGCACAGATACGCAGTATTTT. Using reference TRBV2 and TRBJ2-3 for the parts outside the CDR3, the full variable domain is EPEVTQTPSHQVTQMGQEVILRCVPISNHLYFYWYRQILGQKVEFLVSFYNNEISEKSEIFDDQFSVERPDGSNFTLKIRSTKLEDSAMYFCASSASTDTQYFGPGTRLTVL.